This T cell receptor (beta chain) appears in the sequencing data of a study of OX40 agonist ivuxolimab in advanced cancers. Study-level background: Each dose-escalation patient presented with hepatocellular carcinoma, melanoma, renal cell or head and neck cancer. In three patients, partial responses were observed, one with hepatocellular carcinoma and two with cutaneous melanoma.

Study-wide points: Blood T cells, both CD4+ and CD8+, expanded clonally by week 6 at 0.1 to 3.0 mg/kg. CD8+ T cells were the subset that, on average, had more expanded clones than CD4+.

The assay was immunoSEQ multiplex PCR, and TCRdb's table has in-frame clones only and misses some. This table has around 80,000 clones, about 85% appearing once. With respect to this clone: Its antigen is unidentified.

This CDR3 has 15 amino acids. V lost 3 bases and J 0 bases, leaving 8 bases between the germline ends. The germline V gene encodes CDR1 SGHTA and CDR2 FQGNSA. V usage is TRBV7-2 and J usage is TRBJ2-2; D not certain. The source was CD4+ or CD8+ T cells sorted from blood, collected in a trial of the OX40 agonist ivuxolimab. This clonotype was sampled from an adult with an advanced solid tumor such as melanoma, head and neck, liver or kidney cancer. This chain's CDR3 is CASSFSWTNTGELFF. CDR3 DNA: TGTGCCAGCAGCTTTTCTTGGACGAACACCGGGGAGCTGTTTTTT.